This paragraph reports one T cell receptor beta chain. The source of the sample is a study of blood T cell repertoires in COVID-19. Across the whole study: The United States, Italy and Spain provided the acute and convalescent COVID-19 samples. PBMCs, B-cell-depleted T cells, or T cells provided the cDNA or gDNA that made up the material.

CDR3 size: 16 residues. Trimming cost V 1 base and J 2 bases; bases outside gene matches: 6. Germline V gene sequence: CDR1 MDHEN, CDR2 SYDVKM. The repertoire was sequenced with immunoSEQ multiplex PCR; TCRdb's copy has only in-frame clones and lacks some. The sample carries 200,000 to 250,000 clones, approximately 90% recorded once. This chain links TRBV28 with TRBJ2-3, with 7 positions matching TRBD2. The sample consisted of peripheral blood. The receptor comes from a man in his 60s with COVID-19, enrolled during active disease. CDR3 sequence (DNA): TGTGCCAGCAGTTTATTGGCAGGGAGGGCCACAGATACGCAGTATTTT. Translated: CASSLLAGRATDTQYF.